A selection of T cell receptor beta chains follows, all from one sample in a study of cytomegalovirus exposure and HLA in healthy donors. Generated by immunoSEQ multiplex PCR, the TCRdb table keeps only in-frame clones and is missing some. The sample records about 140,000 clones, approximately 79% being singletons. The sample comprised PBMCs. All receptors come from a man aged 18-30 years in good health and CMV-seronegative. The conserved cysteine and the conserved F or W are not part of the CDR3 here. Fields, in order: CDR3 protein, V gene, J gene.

CDR3: ASSPGTGGYT
V: TRBV7-2
J: TRBJ1-2

CDR3: ASSPIGQGIAEAF
V: TRBV18
J: TRBJ1-1

CDR3: ASSLAARGTDTQY
V: TRBV5-1
J: TRBJ2-3

CDR3: ASSSAVQPQH
V: TRBV2
J: TRBJ1-5

CDR3: ASNRAGTYLYEQY
V: TRBV5-6
J: TRBJ2-7

CDR3: ASSDWVGGTEAF
V: TRBV2
J: TRBJ1-1

CDR3: ATSARQGQNTEAF
V: TRBV15
J: TRBJ1-1

CDR3: ASSQRGRAGNTIY
V: TRBV4-1
J: TRBJ1-3

CDR3: ASSLELWTQGEDTIY
V: TRBV5-5
J: TRBJ1-3

CDR3: ASSLVWVGTGGYT
V: TRBV5-5
J: TRBJ1-2

CDR3: ASSFSSGSYNEQF
V: TRBV6-5
J: TRBJ2-1

CDR3: ASSPYRGRRETQY
V: TRBV14
J: TRBJ2-5

CDR3: ASSVQGAYEQY
V: TRBV5-1
J: TRBJ2-7

CDR3: ATSRDGRQGARSEQF
V: TRBV15
J: TRBJ2-1

CDR3: AWSVSGGAYNEQF
V: TRBV30
J: TRBJ2-1

CDR3: ASSDGGGGAYGYT
V: TRBV2
J: TRBJ1-2

CDR3: ASSPYTGVIYNEQF
V: TRBV18
J: TRBJ2-1

CDR3: SVAQGASEQY
V: TRBV29-1
J: TRBJ2-7

CDR3: SSSPDSYGYT
V: TRBV7-9
J: TRBJ1-2

CDR3: ASSLDHSEQF
V: TRBV5-4
J: TRBJ2-1

CDR3: ASSLGDRGRNQPQH
V: TRBV7-9
J: TRBJ1-5

CDR3: SASGGETQY
V: TRBV20-1
J: TRBJ2-5

CDR3: ASSNRGNYGYT
V: TRBV6-1
J: TRBJ1-2

CDR3: ASSVGQGAYEQY
V: TRBV9
J: TRBJ2-7

CDR3: ASRAGCGYT
V: TRBV19
J: TRBJ1-2

CDR3: ASSSGVNTEAF
V: TRBV9
J: TRBJ1-1

CDR3: ASSLAGDETQY
V: TRBV2
J: TRBJ2-5

CDR3: ASSPPPATYTGELF
V: TRBV5-1
J: TRBJ2-2

CDR3: ASSSTGGEGNTIY
V: TRBV7-3
J: TRBJ1-3

CDR3: ASSLSGGFYEQY
V: TRBV7-2
J: TRBJ2-7

CDR3: ASSQVAEVDGYT
V: TRBV4-2
J: TRBJ1-2

CDR3: ASGVSTGDGYT
V: TRBV12-5
J: TRBJ1-2

CDR3: ACAGQRNEKLF
V: TRBV30
J: TRBJ1-4

CDR3: AISVSQETQY
V: TRBV10-3
J: TRBJ2-5

CDR3: ASRAGQLFRNTIY
V: TRBV2
J: TRBJ1-3

CDR3: SVGLTGFDTEAF
V: TRBV29-1
J: TRBJ1-1

CDR3: ASSFRVDNSPLH
V: TRBV5-8
J: TRBJ1-6

CDR3: ASRGAGNQPQH
V: TRBV6-5
J: TRBJ1-5

CDR3: SVYGTRTATDYGYT
V: TRBV29-1
J: TRBJ1-2

CDR3: SVASGGDTEAF
V: TRBV29-1
J: TRBJ1-1

CDR3: ASSQDSSRGNQPQH
V: TRBV4-1
J: TRBJ1-5

CDR3: ASSAQGAGNTIY
V: TRBV9
J: TRBJ1-3

CDR3: ASSFPGGAGDTQY
V: TRBV7-9
J: TRBJ2-3

CDR3: ASSLQTSGVYEQY
V: TRBV14
J: TRBJ2-7

CDR3: ASSLTPSQGLLFTDTQY
V: TRBV13
J: TRBJ2-3

CDR3: ASSVFSYNEQF
V: TRBV27
J: TRBJ2-1

CDR3: ASMHGTLFYEQY
V: TRBV5-8
J: TRBJ2-7

CDR3: ASSPSNRGIGEAF
V: TRBV18
J: TRBJ1-1

CDR3: ASGLGQSYSNQPQH
V: TRBV12-5
J: TRBJ1-5

CDR3: ASSLGAGGEQF
V: TRBV5-1
J: TRBJ2-1

CDR3: ASSLRTGPKNTDTQY
V: TRBV27
J: TRBJ2-3

CDR3: AWSGTGFVGKLF
V: TRBV30
J: TRBJ1-4